This paragraph covers one T cell receptor (beta chain) sequence. Libraries were prepared by immunoSEQ multiplex PCR; TCRdb keeps only in-frame clonotypes and omits some of them. The sample consists of about 17,000 clones, roughly 72% of them appearing once. The data belong to a study of T cell repertoires in ileal Crohn's disease. The germline gives CDR1 MNHNS, CDR2 SASEGT. CDR3 length: 15 amino acids. V trimming: 4 bases; J trimming: 5 bases; junction bases outside the gene matches: 4. Time point in this sample: neoterminal ileum biopsy at postoperative endoscopy, about 6 months after surgery. The V and J genes are TRBV6-1 and TRBJ2-2, with 10 nucleotides matching TRBD2. The TCR was taken from an adult with Crohn's disease. Input material: ileal tissue. CDR3 in amino acids: CASSAGTSVTGELFF. The CDR3 DNA reads TGTGCCAGCAGTGCAGGGACTAGCGTTACCGGGGAGCTGTTTTTT.